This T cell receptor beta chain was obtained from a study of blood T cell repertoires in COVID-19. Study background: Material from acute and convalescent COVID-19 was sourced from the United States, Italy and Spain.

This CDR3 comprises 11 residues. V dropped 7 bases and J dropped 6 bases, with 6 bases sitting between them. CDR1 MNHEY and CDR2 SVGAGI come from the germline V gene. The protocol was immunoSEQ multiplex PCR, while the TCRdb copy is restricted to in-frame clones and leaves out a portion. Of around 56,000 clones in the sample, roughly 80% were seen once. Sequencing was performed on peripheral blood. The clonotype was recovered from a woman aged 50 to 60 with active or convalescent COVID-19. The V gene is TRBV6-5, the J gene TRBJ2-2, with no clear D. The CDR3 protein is CASIRPGELFF. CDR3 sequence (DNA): TGTGCCAGCATCCGTCCCGGGGAGCTGTTTTTT.